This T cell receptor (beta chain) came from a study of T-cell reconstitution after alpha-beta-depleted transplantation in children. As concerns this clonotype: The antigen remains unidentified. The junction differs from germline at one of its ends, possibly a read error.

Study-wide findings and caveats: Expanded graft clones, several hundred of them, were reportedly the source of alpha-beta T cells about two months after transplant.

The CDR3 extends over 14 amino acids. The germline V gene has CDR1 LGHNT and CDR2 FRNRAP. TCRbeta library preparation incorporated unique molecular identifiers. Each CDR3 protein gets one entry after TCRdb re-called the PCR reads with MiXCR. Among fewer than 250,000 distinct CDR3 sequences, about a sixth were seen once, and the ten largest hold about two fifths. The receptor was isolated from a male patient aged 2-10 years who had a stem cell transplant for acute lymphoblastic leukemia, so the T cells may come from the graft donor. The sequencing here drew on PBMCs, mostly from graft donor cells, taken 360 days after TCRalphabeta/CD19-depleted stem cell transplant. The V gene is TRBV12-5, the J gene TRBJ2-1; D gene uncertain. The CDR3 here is CDSGLVLPLGEQFF. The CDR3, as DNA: TGTGATAGTGGTTTGGTACTCCCGCTCGGTGAGCAGTTCTTC.